This T cell receptor beta chain was captured in a study of T cells in localized non-small cell lung cancer. General study points: Clonality peaked in uninvolved adjacent lung rather than tumor. Within adjacent lung there appeared a median roughly 60 of the top 100 tumor clones.

The table came from immunoSEQ multiplex PCR; TCRdb's copy has only in-frame clones and leaves some out. The data hold 50,000 to 70,000 clones, with 90% to 95% observed a single time. Worth noting for this clone: Its specificity is not known.

This CDR3 is built from 13 residues. The V gene end was trimmed by 3 bases and the J gene end by 7 bases; junction bases not matched to a gene: 3. Germline CDR1 is SGHDN and CDR2 is FVKESK. The genes are TRBV14 and TRBJ2-4, with 7 bases aligning to TRBD2. The TCR comes from a man aged 35 to 70 with stage I lung adenocarcinoma. This specimen consisted of peripheral blood, obtained before any cancer treatment. The CDR3 spells CASSQAGGNIQYF. DNA for the CDR3: TGTGCCAGCAGCCAGGCCGGGGGGAACATTCAGTACTTC.